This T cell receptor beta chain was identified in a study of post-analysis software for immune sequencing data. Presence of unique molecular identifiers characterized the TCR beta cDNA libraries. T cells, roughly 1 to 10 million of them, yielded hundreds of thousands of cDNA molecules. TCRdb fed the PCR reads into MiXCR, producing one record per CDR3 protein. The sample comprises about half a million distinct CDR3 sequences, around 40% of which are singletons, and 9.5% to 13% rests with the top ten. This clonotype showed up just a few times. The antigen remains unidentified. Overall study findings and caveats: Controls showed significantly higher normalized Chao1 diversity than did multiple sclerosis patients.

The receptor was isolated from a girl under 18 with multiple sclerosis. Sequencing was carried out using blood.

CDR3 nucleotides: TGTGCCACCAGTGATCTAGGGTTGTCGGCCGATGAGCAGTTCTTC. Protein: CATSDLGLSADEQFF. This sequence joins TRBV24-1 and TRBJ2-1; D gene uncertain. The V and J ends lost 3 bases and 8 bases respectively, with 16 bases between them. The CDR3 is 15 residues long. Germline V gene data show CDR1 as KGHDR and CDR2 as SFDVKD.